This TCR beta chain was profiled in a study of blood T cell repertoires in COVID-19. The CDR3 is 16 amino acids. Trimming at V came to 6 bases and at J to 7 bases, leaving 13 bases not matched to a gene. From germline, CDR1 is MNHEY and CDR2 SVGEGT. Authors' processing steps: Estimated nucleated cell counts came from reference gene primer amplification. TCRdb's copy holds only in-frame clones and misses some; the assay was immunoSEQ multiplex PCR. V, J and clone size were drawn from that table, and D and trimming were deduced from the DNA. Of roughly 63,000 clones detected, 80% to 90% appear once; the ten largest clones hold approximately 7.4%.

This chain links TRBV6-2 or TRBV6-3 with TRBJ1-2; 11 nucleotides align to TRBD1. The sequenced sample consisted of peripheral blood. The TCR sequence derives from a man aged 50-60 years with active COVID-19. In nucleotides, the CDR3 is TGTGCCAGCAGCTCGCTTCCCGGGACAGGGGGGCGTGGCTACACCTTC. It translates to CASSSLPGTGGRGYTF.